This section outlines one T cell receptor beta chain sequence together with its context. No antigen is known for it. No per-base quality is available; no much larger clone lies one base away. The germline V gene specifies SGHTA as CDR1 and FQGNSA as CDR2. The CDR3 sequence holds 18 residues, the cysteine and phenylalanine included. Only CDR3 DNA remains: 54 bases, in frame from the first base. For this chain, trimming is 0 bases at the V end and 5 bases at the J end, and the number of junction bases without a gene match is 12. This sample stems from a study of Ad26.COV2.S vaccination and SARS-CoV-2 variants (dated by TCRdb to about 2021). Regarding the research as a whole: Donors in the vaccine arm were drawn from COV1001, a phase I-IIa trial of Ad26.COV2.S in healthy adults that was multicentre, randomized, double-blind and placebo-controlled. Throughout the experiments and outcome assessment, investigators stayed blinded to trial group allocation. Dosing of Ad26.COV2.S was intramuscular, at either 5x10^10 or 1x10^11 viral particles, delivered as one shot or as two shots spaced 56 days apart. TCRbeta repertoire sequencing was used to assess the specificity and breadth of SARS-CoV-2-reactive T cell receptors after Ad26.COV2.S vaccination. The TCR-sequenced set comprised around 30 samples: roughly 19 Ad26.COV2.S vaccine recipients, 5 placebo recipients and 8 SARS-CoV-2 convalescent individuals. Participants in the trial were split at random into five groups of five each, receiving low-dose or high-dose Ad26.COV2.S once or twice, or else placebo on both occasions.

The sample's treatment or condition label is to be understood as: about 20 received Ad26.COV2.S at low or high dose, single or two shots; several received placebo; per-sample allocation not given. Repertoires of vaccine and placebo recipients were sequenced from samples collected on day 63 after the first injection. Cohort 1b enrolled about two dozen adults aged 18-55 years at a single site in Boston, USA, between 29 July and 7 August 2020. Ad26.COV2.S consisted of a replication-incompetent adenovirus type 26 vector by which a prefusion-stabilized SARS-CoV-2 spike protein from the original Wuhan strain was expressed. The immunoSEQ Assay was the method used to sequence TCRbeta CDR3 regions. After extraction, genomic DNA underwent amplification by bias-controlled multiplex PCR, followed by high-throughput sequencing. The authors' pipeline ran thus. Collapsing and filtering of sequences were performed to quantify the absolute abundance of each unique TCRbeta CDR3 region. T cell fraction was estimated by normalization of TCRbeta template counts to usable DNA, with usable DNA being measured through amplification of reference genes present in all nucleated cells. Repertoire TCRs were annotated as SARS-CoV-2-specific by exact matching of V gene, CDR3 amino acid sequence and J gene to a known reactive TCR set. The reference SARS-CoV-2 TCR set came from MIRA and was filtered for enrichment in COVID-19-positive ImmuneCODE repertoires, removing public or cross-reactive TCRs. Based on the MIRA antigens, annotated TCRs were further analysed at the level of specific ORF or position within ORF. Breadth was defined as annotated unique rearrangements over total unique productive rearrangements; depth was the summed frequency of those rearrangements. Two-sided Wilcoxon rank-sum tests were applied when comparing TCR breadth between groups. What TCRdb holds here is the immuneACCESS table cut down to in-frame rearrangements. Part of the clones is not present; checked against another copy, under half of the missing clones reflect an unresolved V gene, and the others are unexplained. V and J calls and clone size are given by that table; D and trimming were obtained from the DNA. This sample is represented by roughly 500,000 clones; about 83% of them were singletons. The ten largest clones represent roughly 13% of the sample.

The paper's findings and limits, for the study overall: Comparable non-spike TCR breadth was observed between vaccine and placebo recipients, consistent with only spike being contained in the vaccine. The study lacked the statistical power to compare responses across vaccine doses or regimens. Spike-specific TCR breadth was higher in Ad26.COV2.S recipients than in placebo recipients (P = 0.0014). After vaccination, substantial breadth of spike-specific CD8+ and CD4+ T cell responses was reported. According to the authors, total T cell responses may have been underestimated by the TCR breadth and depth analyses.

The chain is assembled from TRBV7-2 and TRBJ1-2; TRBD1 matches 10 bases in the middle. The receptor's source is a person aged 18-65 years who received the Ad26.COV2.S COVID-19 vaccine or a placebo. Sequencing was performed on peripheral blood, taken in a trial of Ad26.COV2.S vaccine versus placebo. The CDR3 here reads CASSLAGGTGAQSYGYTF. The nucleotides are TGTGCCAGCAGCTTAGCCGGCGGGACAGGGGCTCAGAGTTATGGCTACACCTTC.